This TCR beta chain was identified during a study of OX40 agonist ivuxolimab in advanced cancers. Study-level findings and limits: At 0.1 to 3.0 mg/kg and by week 6, clonal expansion occurred in CD4+ and CD8+ blood T cells.

Assay: immunoSEQ multiplex PCR; the TCRdb copy retains only in-frame clones and omits some. The sample gives about 64,000 clones, 75% to 90% of which show up once; approximately 15% is in the top ten. Trimming took 0 bases from V and 5 from J, leaving 8 bases between them. Germline loops: CDR1 MNHEY, CDR2 SMNVEV (reference sequence). The CDR3 is 14 amino acids. A word on this clone: The target antigen is unknown.

The genes are TRBV27 and TRBJ1-5; D is perhaps TRBD1 (5 bases). The clonotype was recovered from an adult with an advanced solid tumor such as melanoma, head and neck, liver or kidney cancer. The source material was CD4+ or CD8+ T cells sorted from blood, sampled in a trial of the OX40 agonist ivuxolimab. CDR3: CASSLSGGDQPQHF. The CDR3 nucleotides read TGTGCCAGCAGTTTATCCGGGGGGGATCAGCCCCAGCATTTT.